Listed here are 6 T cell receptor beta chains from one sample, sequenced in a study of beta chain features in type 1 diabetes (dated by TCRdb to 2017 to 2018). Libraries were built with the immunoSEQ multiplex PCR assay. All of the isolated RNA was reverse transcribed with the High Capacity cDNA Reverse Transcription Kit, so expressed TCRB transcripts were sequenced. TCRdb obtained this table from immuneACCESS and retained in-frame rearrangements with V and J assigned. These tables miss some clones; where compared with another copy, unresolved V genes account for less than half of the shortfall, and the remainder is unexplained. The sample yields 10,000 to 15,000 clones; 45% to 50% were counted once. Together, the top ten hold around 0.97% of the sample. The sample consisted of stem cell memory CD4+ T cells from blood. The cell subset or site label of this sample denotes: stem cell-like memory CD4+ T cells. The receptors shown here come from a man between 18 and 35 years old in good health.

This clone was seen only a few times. Here the CDR3 DNA reads TGTGCCAGCAGCTTAGAACTGGGCCCACAGAATGAGCAGTTCTTC. Its protein is CASSLELGPQNEQFF. The genes are TRBV7-9 and TRBJ2-1; D gene unclear. Between the trimmed V and J ends, which lost 1 base and 7 bases, there was a span of 14 bases. Germline V gene sequence: CDR1 SEHNR, CDR2 FQNEAQ (reference sequence). The CDR3 is 15 residues long. Full variable domain (missing parts from reference TRBV7-9 and TRBJ2-1): DTGVSQNPRHKITKRGQNVTFRCDPISEHNRLYWYRQTLGQGPEFLTYFQNEAQLEKSRLLSDRFSAERPKGSFSTLEIQRTEQGDSAMYLCASSLELGPQNEQFFGPGTRLTVL.

CDR3 residues: CASSVGQGRSMNTGELFF. CDR3 DNA: TGTGCCAGCAGCGTAGGCCAGGGCCGCTCCATGAACACCGGGGAGCTGTTTTTT. This chain joins TRBV9 and TRBJ2-2; perhaps TRBD1 as D (5 bases). This CDR3 has 18 amino acids. The ends were cut back, 0 bases at V and 1 base at J, with 16 bases in the middle. The germline V gene encodes CDR1 SGDLS and CDR2 YYNGEE. Supplemented by reference TRBV9 and TRBJ2-2, the full variable domain reads DSGVTQTPKHLITATGQRVTLRCSPRSGDLSVYWYQQSLDQGLQFLIQYYNGEERAKGNILERFSAQQFPDLHSELNLSSLELGDSALYFCASSVGQGRSMNTGELFFGEGSRLTVL.

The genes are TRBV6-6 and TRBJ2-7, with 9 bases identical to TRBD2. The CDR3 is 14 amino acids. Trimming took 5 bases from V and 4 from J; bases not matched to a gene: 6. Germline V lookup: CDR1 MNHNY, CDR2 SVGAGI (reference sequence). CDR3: CASSPGTSSYEQYF. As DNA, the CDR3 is TGTGCCAGCAGTCCCGGGACTAGCAGTTACGAGCAGTACTTC.

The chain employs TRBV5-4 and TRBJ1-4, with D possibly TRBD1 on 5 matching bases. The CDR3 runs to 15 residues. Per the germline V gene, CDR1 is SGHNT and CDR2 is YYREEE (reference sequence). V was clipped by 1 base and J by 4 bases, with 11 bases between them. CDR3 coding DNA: TGTGCCAGCAGCTTGAATAGGGGTCTTAATGAAAAACTGTTTTTT. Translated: CASSLNRGLNEKLFF.

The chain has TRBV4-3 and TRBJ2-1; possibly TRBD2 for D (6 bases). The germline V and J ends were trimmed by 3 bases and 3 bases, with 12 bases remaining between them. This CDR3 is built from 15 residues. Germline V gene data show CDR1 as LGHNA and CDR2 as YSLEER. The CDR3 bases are TGCGCCAGCAGCCAGGGACTCCCGAACTACAATGAGCAGTTCTTC. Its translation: CASSQGLPNYNEQFF.

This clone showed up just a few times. CDR3 protein: CASSLGQGILSYEQYF. Here the CDR3 DNA reads TGTGCCAGCAGCCTGGGACAGGGGATCCTCTCCTACGAGCAGTACTTC. The chain employs TRBV13 and TRBJ2-7, with 10 bases lining up with TRBD1. V lost 5 bases to trimming and J lost 0 bases; unmatched junction nucleotides: 7. The CDR3 spans 16 residues. Germline V lookup: CDR1 PRHDT, CDR2 FYEKMQ (reference sequence).